This TCR beta chain was sequenced during a study of blood T cell repertoires in COVID-19. CDR3 length: 12 amino acids. CDR1 is SGHAT, CDR2 FQNNGV, per germline. V was trimmed by 7 bases and J by 5 bases, leaving 9 bases between them. Repertoires were generated with immunoSEQ multiplex PCR, while TCRdb's copy carries only in-frame clones and drops some. The table records about 95,000 clones, around 92% of them present only once. This chain links TRBV11-2 with TRBJ2-1, with TRBD1 as a possible D gene (5 bases). The TCR comes from a man in his fifties or sixties with COVID-19, enrolled during active disease. What was sequenced was peripheral blood. The chain's CDR3 is CASTQGDNEQFF. The CDR3 DNA is TGTGCCAGCACCCAAGGGGACAATGAGCAGTTCTTC.